The 2 T cell receptor beta chains below all came from one sample that was sequenced in a study of T cells in tuberculosis. Time point defined: new active TB diagnosis, blood taken before or within 7 days of starting treatment. The assay was immunoSEQ multiplex PCR, and TCRdb's table has in-frame clones only and misses some. Here the sample spans roughly 34,000 clones, roughly 87% being singletons. The sample in question was PBMCs, obtained at tuberculosis diagnosis. The receptor set was obtained from an adult with tuberculosis.

The J gene is TRBJ1-6, the V gene TRBV27; 8 bases align to TRBD1. The CDR3 is 16 residues long. With 8 bases clipped from V and 1 base from J, the junction kept 7 bases outside the gene matches. CDR1 and CDR2 (germline): MNHEY, SMNVEV (reference sequence). The CDR3 is CASRDRGASYNSPLHF. The CDR3 nucleotides are TGTGCCAGCCGCGACAGGGGAGCTTCCTATAATTCACCCCTCCACTTT.

The chain is built from TRBV5-1 and TRBJ1-5, with a weak D call TRBD1 (6 bases). Between the trimmed V and J ends, which lost 5 bases and 4 bases, there was a span of 16 bases. Germline CDR1 and CDR2: SGHRS and YFSETQ. There are 15 residues in the CDR3. Written as DNA, the CDR3 is TGCGCCAGCAGGGCAGGGGTTTTAGGAAATCAGCCCCAGCATTTT. It translates to CASRAGVLGNQPQHF.